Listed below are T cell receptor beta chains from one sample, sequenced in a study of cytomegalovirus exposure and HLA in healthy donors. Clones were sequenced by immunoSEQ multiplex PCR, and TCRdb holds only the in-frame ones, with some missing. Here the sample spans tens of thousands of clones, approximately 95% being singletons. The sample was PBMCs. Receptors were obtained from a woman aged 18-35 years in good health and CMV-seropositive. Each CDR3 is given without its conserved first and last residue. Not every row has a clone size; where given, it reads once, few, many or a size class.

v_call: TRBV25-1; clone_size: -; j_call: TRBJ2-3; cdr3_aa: ASSDRGTDTQY
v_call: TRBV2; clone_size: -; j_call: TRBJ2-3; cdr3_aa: ASSWDLSTDTQY
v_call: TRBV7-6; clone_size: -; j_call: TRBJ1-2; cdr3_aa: VSSSLRLYGYT
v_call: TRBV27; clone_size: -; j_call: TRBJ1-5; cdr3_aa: ASSLNRGQALGNQPQH
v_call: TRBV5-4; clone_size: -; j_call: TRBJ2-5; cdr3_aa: ASSLGTVAGVRETQY
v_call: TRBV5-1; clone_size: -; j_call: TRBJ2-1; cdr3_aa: ASSLLDPIGSYNEQF
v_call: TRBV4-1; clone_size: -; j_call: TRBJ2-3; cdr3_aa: ASSQDRSTDTQY
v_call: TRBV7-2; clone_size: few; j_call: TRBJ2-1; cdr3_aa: ASSPYNEQF
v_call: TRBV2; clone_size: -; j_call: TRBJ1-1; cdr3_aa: ASSRQGENTEAF
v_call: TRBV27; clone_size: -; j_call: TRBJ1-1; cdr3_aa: ASSTTRGVAF
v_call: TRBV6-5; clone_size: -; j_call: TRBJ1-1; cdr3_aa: ASSYSRNTEAF
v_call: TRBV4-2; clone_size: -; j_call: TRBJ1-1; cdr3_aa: ASSPSYTGGTEAF
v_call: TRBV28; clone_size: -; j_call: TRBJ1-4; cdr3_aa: ASISQGNTNEKLF
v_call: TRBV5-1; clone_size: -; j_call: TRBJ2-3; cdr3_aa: ASSLLIGGTTDTQY
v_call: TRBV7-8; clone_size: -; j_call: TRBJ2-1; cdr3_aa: ASSRLAGGEQF
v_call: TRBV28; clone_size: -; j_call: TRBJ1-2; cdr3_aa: ASSLNYYGYT
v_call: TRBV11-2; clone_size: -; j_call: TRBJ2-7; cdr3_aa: ASSLEEGNNYEQY
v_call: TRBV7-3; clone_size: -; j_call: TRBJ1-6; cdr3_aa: ASSPNSNSPLH
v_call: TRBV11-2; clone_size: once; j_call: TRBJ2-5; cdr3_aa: ASSLEGGQMETQY
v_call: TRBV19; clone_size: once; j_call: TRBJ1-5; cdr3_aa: ASSILLESNQPQH
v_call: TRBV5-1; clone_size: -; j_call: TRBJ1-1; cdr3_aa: ASSKQGDLGTEAF
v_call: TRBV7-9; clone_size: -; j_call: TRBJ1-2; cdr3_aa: ASSSPGTGFRVANYGYT
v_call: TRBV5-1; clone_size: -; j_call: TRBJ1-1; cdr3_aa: ASSYGDRGEFDTEAF
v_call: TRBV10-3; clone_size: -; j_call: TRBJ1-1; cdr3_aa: AIRAPGFWEAF
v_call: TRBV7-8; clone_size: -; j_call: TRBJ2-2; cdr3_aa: ASSSRGTGETGELF
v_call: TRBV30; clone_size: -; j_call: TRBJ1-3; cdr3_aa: AWNRPRSSGNTIY
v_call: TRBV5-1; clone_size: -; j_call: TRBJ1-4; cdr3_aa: ASSFGGQVQEKLF
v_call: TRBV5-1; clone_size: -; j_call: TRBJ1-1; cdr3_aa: ASSPGHPNTEAF
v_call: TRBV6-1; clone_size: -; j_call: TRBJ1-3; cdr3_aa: ASRATGTGNTIY
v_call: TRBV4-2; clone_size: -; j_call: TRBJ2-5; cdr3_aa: ASSRGLQETQY
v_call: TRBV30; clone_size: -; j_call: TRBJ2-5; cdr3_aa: AWGGGAGGLSETQY
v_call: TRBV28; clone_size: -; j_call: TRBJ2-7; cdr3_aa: ASTPMRGPSYEQY
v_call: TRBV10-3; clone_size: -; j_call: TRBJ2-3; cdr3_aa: ATSIRTSGVTDTQY
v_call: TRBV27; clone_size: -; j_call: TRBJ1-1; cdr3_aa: ASSLFSNPSLRYRLENTEAF
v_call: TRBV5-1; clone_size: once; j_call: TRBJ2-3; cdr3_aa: ASSQQGGGATDTQY
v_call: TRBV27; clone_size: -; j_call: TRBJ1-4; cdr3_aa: ASSWDRGREKLF
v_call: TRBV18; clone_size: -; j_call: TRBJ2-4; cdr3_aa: ASSPTGSEGY
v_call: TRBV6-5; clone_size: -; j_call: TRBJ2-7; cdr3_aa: ASRPRQGALYEQY
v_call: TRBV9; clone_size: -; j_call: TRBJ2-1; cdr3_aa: ASSASDEQF
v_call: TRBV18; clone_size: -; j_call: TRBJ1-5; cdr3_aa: ASSREVGHQPQH
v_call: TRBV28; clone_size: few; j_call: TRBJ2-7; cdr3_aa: ASSPLGTGVDEQY
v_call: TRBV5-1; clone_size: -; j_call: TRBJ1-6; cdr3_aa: ASSLESSYNSPLH
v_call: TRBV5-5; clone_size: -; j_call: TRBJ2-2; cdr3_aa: ASSFTGMNTGELF
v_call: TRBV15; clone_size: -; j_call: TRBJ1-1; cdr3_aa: ATSPDRDNTEAF
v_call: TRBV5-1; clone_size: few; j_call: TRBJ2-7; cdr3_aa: ASQRTSGARSEQY
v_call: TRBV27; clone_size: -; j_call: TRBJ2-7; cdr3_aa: ASSLGTGNSYEQY
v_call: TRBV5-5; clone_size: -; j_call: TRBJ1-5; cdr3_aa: ASSPRTGSNQPQH
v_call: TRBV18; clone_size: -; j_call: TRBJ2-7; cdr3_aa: ASSPYGTGVVEQY